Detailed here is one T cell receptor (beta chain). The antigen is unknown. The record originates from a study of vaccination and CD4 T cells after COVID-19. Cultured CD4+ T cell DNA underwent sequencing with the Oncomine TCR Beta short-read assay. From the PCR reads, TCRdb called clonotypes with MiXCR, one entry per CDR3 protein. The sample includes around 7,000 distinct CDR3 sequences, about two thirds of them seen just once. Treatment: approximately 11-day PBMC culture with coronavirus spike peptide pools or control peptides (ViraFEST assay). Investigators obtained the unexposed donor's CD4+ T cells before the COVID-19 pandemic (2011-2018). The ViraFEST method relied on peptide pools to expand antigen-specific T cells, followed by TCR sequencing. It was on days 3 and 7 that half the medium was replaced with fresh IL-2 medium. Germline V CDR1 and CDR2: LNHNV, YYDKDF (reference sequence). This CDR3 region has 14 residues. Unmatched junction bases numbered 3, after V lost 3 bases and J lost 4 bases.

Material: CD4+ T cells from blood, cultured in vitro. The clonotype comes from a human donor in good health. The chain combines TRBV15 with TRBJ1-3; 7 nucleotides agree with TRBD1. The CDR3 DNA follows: TGTGCCACCAGCAGGCAGGGACAGGGAAACACCATATATTTT. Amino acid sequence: CATSRQGQGNTIYF.